Below are 5 T cell receptor beta chains sequenced from a single sample in a study of OX40 agonist ivuxolimab in advanced cancers. Only in-frame clones appear in the TCRdb table, and some are missing; sequencing was by immunoSEQ multiplex PCR. The data hold around 90,000 clones, with 92% observed a single time. The sequencing here drew on CD4+ or CD8+ T cells sorted from blood, taken in a trial of the OX40 agonist ivuxolimab. The receptors stem from an adult with an advanced solid tumor such as melanoma, head and neck, liver or kidney cancer.

The chain combines TRBV6-5 with TRBJ2-3; 8 bases agree with TRBD1. Per the germline V gene, CDR1 is MNHEY and CDR2 is SVGAGI. The length of the CDR3 is 11 residues. V trimming: 6 bases; J trimming: 9 bases; junction bases outside the gene matches: 2. This CDR3 reads CASRTGGTQYF. CDR3 sequence (DNA): TGTGCCAGCAGAACAGGGGGGACGCAGTATTTT.

The genes are TRBV30 and TRBJ2-1; no definite D call. The CDR3 spans 12 residues. Trimming stripped 1 base from V and 9 bases from J, with 10 bases between. CDR1 and CDR2 (germline): GTSNPN, SVGIG (reference sequence). Here the CDR3 DNA reads TGTGCCTGGAGTGCGGGTCCAGGTGAGCAGTTCTTC. It is translated as CAWSAGPGEQFF.

The V call is TRBV4-3, the J call TRBJ2-3; TRBD1 aligns across 8 bases. CDR3 size: 15 residues. In germline, CDR1 is LGHNA, CDR2 YSLEER. Trimming removed 4 bases from V and 0 bases from J; junction bases left unmatched: 3. The CDR3 DNA follows: TGCGCCAGCAGCCTCACAGGGGGTAGCACAGATACGCAGTATTTT. This gives the protein CASSLTGGSTDTQYF.

The chain employs TRBV28 and TRBJ2-7, with no clear D. V gave up 5 bases and J gave up 6 bases, with 17 bases separating them. The CDR3 has 14 residues. The V gene's germline CDR1 is MDHEN and CDR2 SYDVKM. The CDR3 region is CASSPQNYAGEQYF. CDR3 in DNA: TGTGCCAGCAGTCCACAAAACTACGCCGGCGAGCAGTACTTC.

To note about this clone: The sample contains more than one DNA sequence encoding this CDR3. The chain has TRBV30 and TRBJ2-7; 7 nucleotides line up with TRBD2. The V gene end was trimmed by 0 bases and the J gene end by 0 bases; junction bases not matched to a gene: 5. The CDR3 runs to 15 residues. The germline CDR1 and CDR2 sequences are GTSNPN and SVGIG (reference sequence). Here the CDR3 reads CAWSVTGGSSYEQYF. The CDR3 DNA is TGTGCCTGGAGTGTAACTGGCGGGAGCTCCTACGAGCAGTACTTC.